The clone carrying this T cell receptor (beta chain) was counted many times. This entry comes from a study of shared clonotypes between healthy human individuals. Unsorted PBMC DNA was sequenced on ten immunoSEQ deep assay plates. Repertoires were generated with immunoSEQ multiplex PCR, while TCRdb's copy carries only in-frame clones and drops some. The data contain about 480,000 clones, around 74% of them singletons. V dropped 1 base and J dropped 2; count of bases not matched to a gene: 3. Germline CDR1 is SGHTA and CDR2 is FQGNSA. The CDR3 covers 16 residues. All donors qualified as healthy HIV-negative adults and had experienced no recent acute infections or vaccinations. The unsorted samples had some 90 million PBMCs used for genomic DNA.

The chain links TRBV7-2 to TRBJ2-3; 10 bases agree with TRBD2. The sequencing input was PBMCs. This sequence was found in a woman in her thirties or forties in good health. Some clones in this sample may be carry-over from other donors' samples. CDR3 protein: CASSLVLAGNTDTQYF. CDR3 nucleotides: TGTGCCAGCAGCTTAGTACTAGCGGGAAACACAGATACGCAGTATTTT.